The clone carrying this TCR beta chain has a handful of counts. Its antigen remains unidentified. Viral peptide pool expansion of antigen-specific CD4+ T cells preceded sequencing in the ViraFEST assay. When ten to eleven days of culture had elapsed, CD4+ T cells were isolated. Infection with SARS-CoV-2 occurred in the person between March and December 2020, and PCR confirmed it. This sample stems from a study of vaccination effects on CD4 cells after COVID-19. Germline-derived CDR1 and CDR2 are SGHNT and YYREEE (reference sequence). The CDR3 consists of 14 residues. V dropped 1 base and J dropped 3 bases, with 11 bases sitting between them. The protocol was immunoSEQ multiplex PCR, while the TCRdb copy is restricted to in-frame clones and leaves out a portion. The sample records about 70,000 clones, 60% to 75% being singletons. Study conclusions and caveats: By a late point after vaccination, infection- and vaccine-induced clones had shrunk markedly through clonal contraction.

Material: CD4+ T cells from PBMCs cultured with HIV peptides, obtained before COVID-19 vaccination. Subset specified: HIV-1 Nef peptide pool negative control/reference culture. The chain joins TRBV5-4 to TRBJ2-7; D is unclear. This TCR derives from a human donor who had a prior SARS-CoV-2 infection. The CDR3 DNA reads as TGTGCCAGCAGCTTGTTAGGCTACAACTACGAGCAGTACTTC. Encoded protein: CASSLLGYNYEQYF. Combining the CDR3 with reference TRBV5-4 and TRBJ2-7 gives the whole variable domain ETGVTQSPTHLIKTRGQQVTLRCSSQSGHNTVSWYQQALGQGPQFIFQYYREEENGRGNFPPRFSGLQFPNYSSELNVNALELDDSALYLCASSLLGYNYEQYFGPGTRLTVT.